Below are 17 T cell receptor beta chains sequenced from a single sample in a study of post-analysis software for immune sequencing data. General study findings and limits: Among a few TRBV segments more frequent in patients than controls were TRBV5-6, TRBV5-1 and TRBV20-1.

Presence of unique molecular identifiers characterized the TCR beta cDNA libraries. TCRdb reanalysed the PCR reads using MiXCR and keeps one entry per CDR3 protein. The sample gives hundreds of thousands of distinct CDR3 sequences, roughly 27% of which show up once; around 0.55% is in the top ten. These TCRs are of unknown antigen specificity. Sequencing used blood. These TCRs come from a girl between 5 and 17 years old with multiple sclerosis.

V gene TRBV10-3 combines with J gene TRBJ2-7; D is tentatively TRBD1 or TRBD2 (5 bases each). Germline CDR1 is ENHRY and CDR2 is SYGVKD. CDR3 size: 14 residues. Between the trimmed V and J ends, which lost 2 bases and 3 bases, there was a span of 11 bases. The CDR3 sequence is CAISEPGRSYEQYF. DNA for the CDR3: TGTGCCATCAGTGAGCCGGGACGCAGCTACGAGCAGTACTTC.

This chain connects TRBV20-1 to TRBJ2-1, with 8 bases identical to TRBD1. CDR3 size: 15 residues. CDR1 is DFQATT and CDR2 is SNEGSKA in the germline V gene (reference sequence). J was trimmed by 6 bases and V by 4 bases; bases with no gene match: 11. The CDR3, as DNA: TGCAGTGCTACGAGTAGGGCAGGGGGCATCAATGAGCAGTTCTTC. Its translation: CSATSRAGGINEQFF.

This clonotype has only a few counts. The genes are TRBV7-2 and TRBJ2-1; 13 bases match TRBD2. The CDR3 contains 17 residues. J lost 7 bases, V lost 2 bases, and 8 bases had no gene match. CDR1 and CDR2 from the germline V gene are SGHTA and FQGNSA. The CDR3 coding sequence is TGTGCCAGCAGCTTAACCAGACTAGCGGGAGGAACGAATGAGCAGTTCTTC. This translates into CASSLTRLAGGTNEQFF.

The chain uses TRBV6-2 or TRBV6-3 and TRBJ2-7; D is unclear. Per germline, CDR1 MNHEY and CDR2 SVGEGT. Between the trimmed V and J ends, which lost 4 bases and 2 bases, there was a span of 12 bases. The CDR3 extends over 14 amino acids. In DNA form, the CDR3 reads TGTGCCAGCAGTTGGGATGGGCGGACCTACGAGCAGTACTTC. This encodes CASSWDGRTYEQYF.

The rearrangement joins TRBV6-2 or TRBV6-3 to TRBJ2-4; 14 bases agree with TRBD2. This CDR3 has 16 amino acids. Unmatched junction bases numbered 5, after V lost 2 bases and J lost 8 bases. The germline CDR1 and CDR2 sequences are MNHEY and SVGEGT. CDR3 in DNA: TGTGCCAGCAGTTACGGCGGGACTAGCGGGGGAGACATTCAGTACTTC. Its protein product is CASSYGGTSGGDIQYF.

Many counts were recorded for this clonotype. The rearrangement joins TRBV29-1 to TRBJ2-5; D possibly corresponds to TRBD1 (5 bases). Per the germline V gene, CDR1 is SQVTM and CDR2 is ANQGSEA. This CDR3 region has 13 residues. V was shortened by 6 bases and J by 1 base, with 12 bases between the two germline ends. The CDR3 DNA is TGCAGCGTGGCCGACAGTATCCAAGAGACCCAGTACTTC. Its translation: CSVADSIQETQYF.

This clonotype showed up just a few times. The chain employs TRBV7-2 and TRBJ1-2; no clear D. The CDR3 totals 13 residues. V shed 2 bases and J shed 0 bases, with 4 bases lying between them. Germline lookup yields CDR1 SGHTA and CDR2 FQGNSA. This chain's CDR3 is CASSLQPNYGYTF. In nucleotides, the CDR3 is TGTGCCAGCAGCTTACAGCCTAACTATGGCTACACCTTC. Looking up the rest from reference TRBV7-2 and TRBJ1-2 gives the full variable domain: GAGVSQSPSNKVTEKGKDVELRCDPISGHTALYWYRQSLGQGLEFLIYFQGNSAPDKSGLPSDRFSAERTGGSVSTLTIQRTQQEDSAVYLCASSLQPNYGYTFGSGTRLTVV.

The V and J genes are TRBV6-6 and TRBJ2-7, with 7 bases fitting TRBD1. The length of the CDR3 is 13 residues. V gave up 2 bases and J gave up 4 bases; unmatched junction bases: 2. Germline V CDR1 and CDR2: MNHNY, SVGAGI (reference sequence). The CDR3 is CASSYGTEYEQYF. CDR3 in DNA: TGTGCCAGCAGTTACGGGACAGAGTACGAGCAGTACTTC.

The chain couples TRBV20-1 to TRBJ2-1; TRBD2 might be the D (5 bases). The length of the CDR3 is 13 residues. The germline CDR1 and CDR2 sequences are DFQATT and SNEGSKA (reference sequence). In DNA form, the CDR3 reads TGCAGCCGTATGGGAGCCGGGAACAATGAGCAGTTCTTC. Its translation: CSRMGAGNNEQFF.

Concerning this clonotype itself: A much larger clone differs by one base, so this may be a read error. The chain joins TRBV6-5 to TRBJ2-7, with TRBD1 matching 9 bases. The CDR3 covers 15 residues. Germline loops: CDR1 MNHEY, CDR2 SVGAGI. Trimming cost V 7 bases and J 7 bases; bases outside gene matches: 14. CDR3 loop: CASNIRGTGTDEQYF. In DNA, the CDR3 is TGTGCCAGCAATATCCGAGGGACAGGGACGGATGAGCAGTACTTC.

The chain combines TRBV4-1 with TRBJ1-2, with 9 nucleotides matching TRBD1. CDR3 size: 15 residues. The J segment lost 9 bases and the V segment lost 2 bases, leaving 10 bases of the junction unmatched. Germline values: CDR1 MGHRA, CDR2 YSYEKL. DNA of the CDR3: TGCGCCAGCAGCCAACCCCGGGACAGGGTAATTAGCTACACCTTC. It yields the protein CASSQPRDRVISYTF.

This rearrangement joins TRBV3-1 to TRBJ2-1; possible D gene TRBD2, 6 bases. The CDR3 sequence is 14 residues long. Germline-derived CDR1 and CDR2 are LGHDT and YNNKEL (reference sequence). The V end lost 2 bases, the J end lost 9 bases, and 14 bases lay between the germline ends. This CDR3 reads CASSQPGGWREQFF. In DNA form, the CDR3 reads TGTGCCAGCAGCCAACCCGGGGGATGGCGTGAGCAGTTCTTC.

This chain joins TRBV9 and TRBJ1-2; 8 bases are shared with TRBD1. CDR3 length equals 15 residues. Per germline, CDR1 SGDLS and CDR2 YYNGEE. Trimming removed 0 bases from V and 7 bases from J; junction bases left unmatched: 8. The CDR3 loop reads CASSVDSAGGVGYTF. As DNA, the CDR3 is TGTGCCAGCAGCGTAGATTCCGCAGGGGGCGTTGGCTACACCTTC. Full variable domain (outside the CDR3, taken from reference TRBV9 and TRBJ1-2): DSGVTQTPKHLITATGQRVTLRCSPRSGDLSVYWYQQSLDQGLQFLIQYYNGEERAKGNILERFSAQQFPDLHSELNLSSLELGDSALYFCASSVDSAGGVGYTFGSGTRLTVV.

This chain links TRBV6-1 with TRBJ2-4, with D possibly TRBD2 on 5 matching bases. Between the trimmed V and J ends, which lost 4 bases and 0 bases, there was a span of 13 bases. CDR1 is MNHNS and CDR2 is SASEGT in the germline V gene. CDR3 size: 16 residues. CDR3 loop: CASSGKQREAKNIQYF. The CDR3 DNA reads TGTGCCAGCAGTGGGAAGCAGAGGGAAGCCAAAAACATTCAGTACTTC.

This clonotype was counted only a few times. The chain is built from TRBV12-3 or TRBV12-4 and TRBJ2-3, with 13 bases fitting TRBD2. V lost 6 bases and J lost 11; bases outside the gene matches: 14. The CDR3 length is 16 residues. CDR3 DNA sequence: TGTGCCAGCAGCCCCGGACTAGCGGGGGAGCCGAGTAGGCAGTATTTT. It codes for CASSPGLAGEPSRQYF.

Only one count was recorded for this clonotype. The V call is TRBV20-1, the J call TRBJ1-4, with 8 positions matching TRBD1. The CDR3 runs 13 residues. Per germline, CDR1 DFQATT and CDR2 SNEGSKA (reference sequence). V dropped 6 bases and J dropped 7; count of bases not matched to a gene: 7. The CDR3 region is CSAKQGVGEKLFF. CDR3 DNA: TGCAGTGCCAAACAGGGGGTCGGTGAAAAACTGTTTTTT.

In this sample, this clonotype turned up a few times. V gene TRBV11-2 combines with J gene TRBJ2-7; TRBD2 aligns across 11 bases. The CDR3 length is 20 residues. The trim removed 5 bases at V and 7 bases at J, leaving 25 bases unmatched. Germline values: CDR1 SGHAT, CDR2 FQNNGV. The CDR3 DNA reads as TGTGCCAGCAGCCCCACCCGGGGCATTATTAGCGGGAGGGCAGACAATGAGCAGTACTTC. Protein product: CASSPTRGIISGRADNEQYF.